The clone carrying this TCR beta chain was seen a few times. Its target is unknown. The data were taken from a study of naive and memory T cell subsets. The study, taken as a whole, reports: Findings for naive and memory subsets could not be checked against ground truth. Each distinct alpha or beta sequence counts as one clonotype. In naive cells, over 90% of TCR sequences were seen only once.

The junction had 6 bases not matched to a gene; V was cut back by 6 bases and J by 1 base. Germline-derived CDR1 and CDR2 are MNHNS and SASEGT. This CDR3 region has 17 residues. The beta constant-region primer was an equimolar mix of two oligonucleotides covering TRBC1 and TRBC2. TCRdb analysed the UMI-ligation and nested PCR reads with MiXCR anew, one entry per CDR3 protein. The sample has tens of thousands of distinct CDR3 sequences; around 13% are singletons. This sequence joins TRBV6-1 and TRBJ2-2; 12 nucleotides line up with TRBD2. Sequencing was performed on central memory CD4+ T cells from blood. The sequence was obtained from a human donor in good health. CDR3 amino acids: CASRDSSGRGNTGELFF. The CDR3 DNA is TGTGCCAGCAGAGATTCTAGCGGGAGGGGGAACACCGGGGAGCTGTTTTTT.